This T cell receptor (beta chain) came from a study of T cell repertoires in aging, cancer and after chemotherapy. TCR beta rearrangements were amplified from peripheral blood genomic DNA. A mixed TRB-A/B primer pool amplified rearranged TRB by multiplex touch-down PCR. In TCRdb, the multiplex PCR reads were re-called with MiXCR into one record per CDR3 protein. The table shows fewer than 15,000 distinct CDR3 sequences, with roughly a quarter occurring only once. CDR3 length: 13 residues. V lost 7 bases and J lost 0; bases outside the gene matches: 1. Germline CDR1 and CDR2: GTSNPN and SVGIG (reference sequence). In its sample, this clonotype ranks as medium-sized.

The clonotype was recovered from a human donor with a blood cancer. The sample comprised blood. J is TRBJ2-2 and V is TRBV30, with 8 bases identical to TRBD1. DNA for the CDR3: TGTGCCTCGGGACAGGCGAACACCGGGGAGCTGTTTTTT. This sequence encodes CASGQANTGELFF.